These T cell receptor beta chains were read from a single sample in a study of blood T cell repertoires in COVID-19. Method: immunoSEQ multiplex PCR; TCRdb's copy keeps in-frame clones and lacks some. The table includes approximately 41,000 clones, about 83% detected once. What was sequenced was peripheral blood. The receptor set was obtained from a woman older than 75 with acute or convalescent COVID-19. Both conserved end residues are part of each CDR3. The order of the fields is J gene, V gene, D gene, clone size, CDR3 protein, CDR3 DNA. The D gene is left open where the match is weak. Clone size is stated in some rows and not others, as once, few, many or a class when expanded.

TRBJ1-2 TRBV19 TRBD1 . CASREDRDYGYTF TGTGCCAGTAGGGAAGACAGGGACTATGGCTACACCTTC
TRBJ2-5 TRBV2 . . CASSDQGIPQETQYF TGTGCCAGCAGTGACCAGGGAATCCCCCAAGAGACCCAGTACTTC
TRBJ1-1 TRBV19 TRBD1 . CASSTGTGNTEAFF TGTGCCAGTAGTACCGGGACAGGTAACACTGAAGCTTTCTTT
TRBJ1-1 TRBV5-6 . . CASSLSGEAFF TGTGCCAGCAGCTTGTCGGGGGAAGCTTTCTTT
TRBJ1-5 TRBV7-2 . . CASSFGRGDQPQHF TGTGCCAGCAGCTTCGGGAGAGGGGATCAGCCCCAGCATTTT
TRBJ1-4 TRBV4-2 TRBD1 . CASSPTGGVEKLFF TGTGCCAGCAGTCCGACAGGGGGCGTTGAAAAACTGTTTTTT
TRBJ1-1 TRBV28 TRBD1 few CASSNSGGTEAFF TGTGCCAGCAGTAATTCAGGGGGAACTGAAGCTTTCTTT
TRBJ2-3 TRBV7-2 . . CASSLGRGPDTQYF TGTGCCAGCAGCTTAGGGAGGGGGCCAGATACGCAGTATTTT
TRBJ1-1 TRBV7-8 . . CASSLQGRNTEAFF TGTGCCAGCAGCTTACAGGGGAGGAACACTGAAGCTTTCTTT
TRBJ1-5 TRBV4-1 . . CASSQTGHPINQPQHF TGCGCCAGCAGCCAGACAGGACATCCAATCAATCAGCCCCAGCATTTT
TRBJ2-2 TRBV11-3 TRBD1 . CASSSRQGTGELFF TGTGCCAGCAGCTCGAGACAGGGGACCGGGGAGCTGTTTTTT
TRBJ1-6 TRBV19 . . CASSPKRDTGGNSPLHF TGTGCCAGTAGTCCAAAGCGGGACACTGGGGGTAATTCACCCCTCCACTTT
TRBJ1-2 TRBV7-9 TRBD1 . CASSPLGTGGAGNYGYTF TGTGCCAGCAGCCCCCTCGGGACAGGGGGCGCGGGTAACTATGGCTACACCTTC
TRBJ1-5 TRBV5-8 TRBD1 . CASSFLRTGGASNQPQHF TGTGCCAGCAGCTTCCTGAGGACAGGGGGCGCCAGCAATCAGCCCCAGCATTTT
TRBJ2-3 TRBV3-1/TRBV3-2 TRBD1 . CASSRGQTNTDTQYF TGTGCCAGCAGCCGGGGACAGACCAACACAGATACGCAGTATTTT
TRBJ1-6 TRBV19 . . CASSMMEGNSPLHF TGTGCCAGTAGTATGATGGAGGGGAATTCACCCCTCCACTTT
TRBJ2-1 TRBV3-1/TRBV3-2 . . CASSLGAYNEQFF TGTGCCAGCAGCCTCGGGGCCTACAATGAGCAGTTCTTC
TRBJ1-3 TRBV7-7 TRBD1 . CASSAYYDGTGRGNTIYF TGTGCTAGCAGCGCGTACTACGACGGGACAGGGAGGGGAAACACCATATATTTT
TRBJ2-3 TRBV9 TRBD2 . CASSVGRGGVLDTQYF TGTGCCAGCAGCGTAGGGCGGGGGGGCGTATTAGATACGCAGTATTTT
TRBJ1-2 TRBV3-1/TRBV3-2 . . CASSQPEGGGYTF TGTGCCAGCAGCCAACCGGAAGGGGGTGGCTACACCTTC
TRBJ2-3 TRBV18 TRBD1 . CASSPPGQSWNTQYF TGTGCCAGCTCACCACCGGGACAGAGTTGGAATACGCAGTATTTT
TRBJ1-4 TRBV15 . . CATSGQNEKLFF TGTGCCACCAGCGGACAGAATGAAAAACTGTTTTTT
TRBJ2-1 TRBV11-1 . . CASSDRRGGLFDEQFF TGTGCCAGCAGCGATCGTAGGGGAGGACTTTTCGATGAGCAGTTCTTC
TRBJ2-7 TRBV28 . . CASRSGFPYEQYF TGTGCCAGCAGATCCGGGTTCCCCTACGAGCAGTACTTC
TRBJ2-5 TRBV19 . . CASSIGGSRQETQYF TGTGCCAGTAGTATTGGGGGGAGTAGGCAAGAGACCCAGTACTTC
TRBJ1-1 TRBV29-1 . . CSVVGQGNGAFF TGCAGCGTTGTAGGCCAGGGGAACGGAGCTTTCTTT
TRBJ1-6 TRBV6-5 . once CASSLLQGYNSPLHF TGTGCCAGCAGTTTGCTACAGGGATATAATTCACCCCTCCACTTT
TRBJ1-1 TRBV1 . few CTSSLPAEGNTEAFF TGCACCAGCAGCCTCCCGGCGGAGGGAAACACTGAAGCTTTCTTT
TRBJ1-5 TRBV3-1/TRBV3-2 . many CASSQDHRGNQPQHF TGTGCCAGCAGCCAAGATCACCGGGGCAATCAGCCCCAGCATTTT
TRBJ1-2 TRBV3-1/TRBV3-2 TRBD1 . CASSTGTANYGYTF TGTGCCAGCAGCACTGGGACAGCCAACTATGGCTACACCTTC
TRBJ1-4 TRBV4-1 TRBD1 . CASSQWGQGNEKLFF TGCGCCAGCAGCCAGTGGGGACAGGGCAATGAAAAACTGTTTTTT
TRBJ1-5 TRBV3-1/TRBV3-2 . . CASSQGPNNQPQHF TGTGCCAGCAGCCAAGGGCCCAACAATCAGCCCCAGCATTTT
TRBJ2-2 TRBV3-1/TRBV3-2 TRBD2 . CASSQGTGGNTGELFF TGTGCCAGCAGCCAAGGGACGGGGGGGAACACCGGGGAGCTGTTTTTT
TRBJ1-2 TRBV12-3/TRBV12-4 TRBD1 . CASRGTAYGYTF TGTGCCAGCAGGGGGACAGCCTATGGCTACACCTTC
TRBJ2-5 TRBV7-8 . few CASSLGLSGETQYF TGTGCCAGCAGCTTAGGCCTCTCGGGGGAGACCCAGTACTTC
TRBJ2-5 TRBV7-8 TRBD1 . CASSSTGARETQYF TGTGCCAGCAGCTCGACAGGGGCACGGGAGACCCAGTACTTC
TRBJ1-2 TRBV2 TRBD1 . CASSRDRDRGYTF TGTGCCAGCAGTAGGGACAGGGACAGGGGCTACACCTTC
TRBJ1-2 TRBV12-3/TRBV12-4 . . CASSDSTRLGYTF TGTGCCAGCAGTGATTCTACTCGACTGGGCTACACCTTC
TRBJ1-1 TRBV4-3 . . CASSQDLTGLAEAFF TGCGCCAGCAGCCAAGATTTGACAGGCCTTGCTGAAGCTTTCTTT
TRBJ1-1 TRBV5-4 TRBD1 . CASSRSYQNRGKAFF TGTGCCAGCAGCCGGAGTTATCAAAACAGGGGAAAAGCTTTCTTT
TRBJ1-4 TRBV12-1 . . CASSTWDRRLFF TGTGCCAGCAGCACCTGGGACAGAAGACTGTTTTTT
TRBJ2-1 TRBV10-3 TRBD2 . CAIKSGGNNEQFF TGTGCCATCAAGAGCGGGGGGAACAATGAGCAGTTCTTC
TRBJ1-4 TRBV28 . . CASSSPREIPEKLFF TGTGCCAGCAGTTCCCCAAGAGAGATCCCTGAAAAACTGTTTTTT
TRBJ1-1 TRBV5-5 TRBD1 . CASSLASTGGYRNTEAFF TGTGCCAGCAGCTTGGCCTCGACAGGGGGCTATAGGAACACTGAAGCTTTCTTT
TRBJ1-6 TRBV3-1/TRBV3-2 . . CASSQNSSPLHF TGTGCCAGCAGCCAAAATAGCTCACCCCTCCACTTT